These T cell receptor beta chains were read from a single sample in a study of cytomegalovirus exposure and HLA in healthy donors. Assay: immunoSEQ multiplex PCR; the TCRdb copy retains only in-frame clones and omits some. The sample includes about 120,000 clones, more than 55% of them seen just once. Sequenced sample: PBMCs. The receptor source for this set is a man aged 18-30 years in good health and CMV-seronegative. Both conserved end residues are part of each CDR3. D genes are given only for firm matches. Clone size is given for some rows only: seen once, a few or many times, or a class if the clone is expanded.

>-|TRBD1|TRBJ2-7|TRBV7-8
TGTGCCAGCAGGTTAAATGGACAGGGGCGGTACGAGCAGTACTTC
CASRLNGQGRYEQYF
>-|-|TRBJ2-5|TRBV9
TGTGCCAGCGGGCCACAAGAGACCCAGTACTTC
CASGPQETQYF
>-|-|TRBJ1-4|TRBV28
TGTGCCAGCAGTTCTAGGTGGGAACTGTTTTTT
CASSSRWELFF
>-|TRBD2|TRBJ2-1|TRBV28
TGTGCCAGCAGTGGCTTCTTAGCGGGAGGGTACAATGAGCAGTTCTTC
CASSGFLAGGYNEQFF
>-|-|TRBJ2-5|TRBV7-9
TGTGCCAGCAGCTCCCGGCGACTCGCGCCTGGAGAGACCCAGTACTTC
CASSSRRLAPGETQYF
>-|-|TRBJ2-1|TRBV11-3
TGTGCCAGCAGCTTAGATTCGGGAACCTACAATGAGCAGTTCTTC
CASSLDSGTYNEQFF
>-|TRBD1|TRBJ2-7|TRBV4-3
TGCGCCAGCAGCCAAGCGGACAGGTCCTACGAGCAGTACTTC
CASSQADRSYEQYF
>-|-|TRBJ2-7|TRBV7-5
TGTGCCAGAAACCGACAGACTAGCTCCTACGAGCAGTACTTC
CARNRQTSSYEQYF
>-|-|TRBJ2-1|TRBV4-3
TGCGCCAGCAGCCGAATCCCGGGAAGTGAGCAGTTCTTC
CASSRIPGSEQFF
>-|TRBD1|TRBJ1-1|TRBV5-6
TGTGCCAGCAGCTCCCCTATGACAGGGGGCGATTCAGGAGCTTTCTTT
CASSSPMTGGDSGAFF
>-|TRBD2|TRBJ2-1|TRBV6-5
TGTGCCAGCAGTTACGTTTTTAGCGGGAGAGGGGATGAGCAGTTCTTC
CASSYVFSGRGDEQFF
>-|-|TRBJ2-2|TRBV2
TGTGCCAGCAGTCGCAGGGGGAACACCGGGGAGCTGTTTTTT
CASSRRGNTGELFF
>-|TRBD1|TRBJ1-6|TRBV30
TGTGCCTGGAGTGGACTAGGCAGGGGGCGGAATTCACCCCTCCACTTT
CAWSGLGRGRNSPLHF
>few|-|TRBJ2-2|TRBV5-1
TGCGCCAGCAGCTTACCCCGTGACAGGGAGGTTCATTCCGGGGAGCTGTTTTTT
CASSLPRDREVHSGELFF
>-|-|TRBJ1-1|TRBV7-6
TGTGCCAGCAGCTTAGAAGTCCCAGGGGTGGGGAACACTGAAGCTTTCTTT
CASSLEVPGVGNTEAFF
>-|-|TRBJ2-7|TRBV15
TGTGCCACCAGCAGAGATATGGATGAGGCCTACGAGCAGTACTTC
CATSRDMDEAYEQYF
>-|TRBD1|TRBJ1-1|TRBV7-3
TGTGCCAGCAGCGTTCGACAGGGGGCGGGGACTGAAGCTTTCTTT
CASSVRQGAGTEAFF
>-|TRBD1|TRBJ2-1|TRBV28
TGTGCCAGCAGTTCCACCCGACGCGTATCCCGGGACAGGGGGCTGGATGAGCAGTTCTTC
CASSSTRRVSRDRGLDEQFF
>-|-|TRBJ2-3|TRBV5-6
TGTGCCAGCAGCTTGGCTAGCTTTACAGATACGCAGTATTTT
CASSLASFTDTQYF
>once|TRBD1|TRBJ2-7|TRBV6-1
TGTGCCAGCAGTGGGTACAGACAGGGCTACGAGCAGTACTTC
CASSGYRQGYEQYF
>-|-|TRBJ1-5|TRBV19
TGTGCCAGTAACAACCCACCCGCCAGCAATCAGCCCCAGCATTTT
CASNNPPASNQPQHF
>-|-|TRBJ1-1|TRBV5-1
TGCGCCAGCAGCCGGACTCCGGGGATGAACACTGAAGCTTTCTTT
CASSRTPGMNTEAFF
>once|-|TRBJ2-7|TRBV11-2
TGTGCCAGCAGCTTATGGTCCGGGGACACCCCAATGTCCTACGAGCAGTACTTC
CASSLWSGDTPMSYEQYF
>-|-|TRBJ1-4|TRBV28
TGTGCCAGCAGTGAGGCCAGGGTAGATGAAAAACTGTTTTTT
CASSEARVDEKLFF
>-|-|TRBJ1-1|TRBV5-5
TGTGCCAGCAGCTTGGTGCGGGGGAACACTGAAGCTTTCTTT
CASSLVRGNTEAFF
>-|TRBD1|TRBJ1-2|TRBV9
TGTGCCAGCAGCGCGGACAGGTTGTATGGCTACACCTTC
CASSADRLYGYTF
>few|-|TRBJ2-2|TRBV19
TGTGCCAGTAGTTTTGACGGGGATCGGACCGGGGAGCTGTTTTTT
CASSFDGDRTGELFF
>-|TRBD1|TRBJ1-1|TRBV28
TGTGCCAGCAGTTTAACCCCAAGACAGGGTTTGGCTGAAGCTTTCTTT
CASSLTPRQGLAEAFF
>once|-|TRBJ2-2|TRBV10-1
TGCGCCAGCAGTGTGACCAGCGGCGGGGAGCTGTTTTTT
CASSVTSGGELFF
>few|TRBD1|TRBJ1-2|TRBV29-1
TGCAGCGTTGGACAGGGGGGAGGCTACACCTTC
CSVGQGGGYTF
>few|TRBD1|TRBJ2-7|TRBV7-7
TGTGCCAGCAGCTTAGCGCCGACAGGGTTTAACGAGCAGTACTTC
CASSLAPTGFNEQYF
>-|TRBD1|TRBJ2-3|TRBV5-4
TGTGCCAGCAGCGGCCGGGACAGGGGCACAGATACGCAGTATTTT
CASSGRDRGTDTQYF
>-|-|TRBJ1-2|TRBV28
TGTGCCAGCAGCCCCGGACTGGGGTATGGCTACACCTTC
CASSPGLGYGYTF
>few|TRBD2|TRBJ2-3|TRBV2
TGTGCCAGCCGCTTCGGGGTAGCGGGGGGTCCAGATACGCAGTATTTT
CASRFGVAGGPDTQYF
>-|-|TRBJ1-1|TRBV9
TGTGCCAGCAGCGTAGGGGGGACACCGAACACTGAAGCTTTCTTT
CASSVGGTPNTEAFF
>-|-|TRBJ1-4|TRBV7-9
TGTGCCAGCAGCAAAAACCAGGGTCCACGTAATGAAAAACTGTTTTTT
CASSKNQGPRNEKLFF
>-|-|TRBJ2-1|TRBV19
TGTGCCAGTCAAAATCAGGGTAATGAGCAGTTCTTC
CASQNQGNEQFF
>-|-|TRBJ1-1|TRBV27
TGTGCCAGCAGGCCGATAGGACAGAGAAACACTGAAGCTTTCTTT
CASRPIGQRNTEAFF
>-|TRBD2|TRBJ2-1|TRBV9
TGTGCCAGCAGCGTAGAGGGTACTAGCGCCAACAATGAGCAGTTCTTC
CASSVEGTSANNEQFF
>-|TRBD1|TRBJ1-2|TRBV10-3
TGTGCCATCAGGTGGACAGGGGAGCTTGATGGCTACACCTTC
CAIRWTGELDGYTF
>-|-|TRBJ1-2|TRBV19
TGTGCCAGTAGTATTCGGCGGGAAGCTAACTATGGCTACACCTTC
CASSIRREANYGYTF
>-|-|TRBJ1-1|TRBV6-6
TGTGCCAGCAGCTCCCCCCAGGGGAACACTGAAGCTTTCTTT
CASSSPQGNTEAFF
>-|-|TRBJ1-1|TRBV9
TGTGCCAGCAGCGGTTCGGGTTTGGCTTTCTTT
CASSGSGLAFF
>-|-|TRBJ2-4|TRBV19
TGTGCCAGTAGTGAGGGACACCTCCGAAACATTCAGTACTTC
CASSEGHLRNIQYF
>few|TRBD2|TRBJ2-2|TRBV29-1
TGCAGCGTTGAGCTTGAGGGACTACAAACCGGGGAGCTGTTTTTT
CSVELEGLQTGELFF
>-|-|TRBJ2-5|TRBV7-9
TGTGCCAGCAGCCGGGGCCAGGGGAACCAAGAGACCCAGTACTTC
CASSRGQGNQETQYF
>once|-|TRBJ1-3|TRBV11-2
TGTGCCAGCAGCTCAGGGGCCTCTGGAAACACCATATATTTT
CASSSGASGNTIYF
>few|-|TRBJ2-5|TRBV30
TGTGCCTGGACCTCACTGGAGACCCAGTACTTC
CAWTSLETQYF
>-|TRBD1|TRBJ2-7|TRBV6-1
TGTGCCAGCAGTGAAACGAGACAGGGGTGGTACGAGCAGTACTTC
CASSETRQGWYEQYF
>-|TRBD2|TRBJ2-5|TRBV7-2
TGTGCCAGCAGCTTACTAGCGGGAGGTCTTCGGCAAGAGACCCAGTACTTC
CASSLLAGGLRQETQYF
>-|-|TRBJ2-1|TRBV28
TGTGCCAGCAGTTTGATCAGGGGTGGTAGCAATGAGCAGTTCTTC
CASSLIRGGSNEQFF
>-|-|TRBJ2-5|TRBV6-5
TGTGCCAGCAGTTATGGGCCGAGACCCCAAGAGACCCAGTACTTC
CASSYGPRPQETQYF
>-|-|TRBJ2-7|TRBV4-2
TGTGCCAGCAGCCAAGATCCAACTTTCGCCTACGAGCAGTACTTC
CASSQDPTFAYEQYF
>-|-|TRBJ1-1|TRBV7-3
TGTGCCAGCAGCTTAGGCAGGGCCACTGAAGCTTTCTTT
CASSLGRATEAFF
>once|TRBD2|TRBJ2-7|TRBV6-5
TGTGCCAGCAGTTCGTTACTAGCGGGATCTTACTACGAGCAGTACTTC
CASSSLLAGSYYEQYF